Described below is a single TCR beta chain sequence and its context. The antigen remains unidentified. Primed by a sample-barcoded 5' primer and a J-beta primer mix, a second PCR proceeded for 7 to 11 cycles. From each sample, at least 2.5 million paired-end reads containing CDR3 were obtained. MiXCR, applied by TCRdb to the 5' RACE reads, yields one record per CDR3 protein. The sample contains under 800,000 distinct CDR3 sequences, about 42% of which appear only once. These data are taken from a study of blood T cells in healthy people across ages. Study findings and constraints: In older individuals, TCR beta diversity per million T cells was lower, falling roughly linearly with age. The unsorted PBMCs prevented any conclusive comparison of naive versus antigen-experienced cells. Nothing was known about donor CMV status, and this possibly confounded expanded clonotype changes.

Germline values: CDR1 LGHNA, CDR2 YSLEER. The CDR3 loop spans 17 amino acids. The V and J ends lost 3 bases and 0 bases, in that order; junction bases with no gene match: 9. This sequence joins TRBV4-3 and TRBJ2-7; 9 bases line up with TRBD1. The sequenced sample was blood. The TCR was taken from a woman in her fifties or sixties in good health. In DNA, the CDR3 is TGCGCCAGCAGCCAGTCAGACGGGACAGGGACCTCCTACGAGCAGTACTTC. Translating it yields CASSQSDGTGTSYEQYF.